The T cell receptor beta chain described here comes from a study of graft-versus-host responses after intestinal transplantation (dated by TCRdb to the early 2020s). Some background on the complete study: Multivisceral, liver-intestinal, or isolated intestinal transplants were received by the recipients. A peak of at least 4% donor T cells among recipient peripheral blood mononuclear cells was the definition used for donor T cell macrochimerism. Alloreactive clones were identified by sequencing pre-transplant mixed lymphocyte reaction products and comparing them with unstimulated pre-transplant donor and recipient T cells. Instead of going to the commercial service, samples from a few later patients were sequenced in-house on an Illumina MiSeq and processed with MiXCR. Bulk TCR-beta CDR3 sequencing was used to track graft-versus-host and host-versus-graft alloreactive T cell clones in the graft, circulation and bone marrow after intestinal transplantation. All recipients received anti-thymocyte globulin induction followed by maintenance tacrolimus and steroids for approximately 3 years. The cohort enrolled roughly 25 intestinal transplant recipients including one retransplant, and 3 patients lacking pretransplant specimens were excluded.

The library was produced with the immunoSEQ multiplex PCR assay. For most patients, genomic DNA was isolated using the Qiagen DNeasy Blood and Tissue Kit and was shipped frozen to Adaptive Biotechnologies for TCR sequencing. High-throughput TCR-beta CDR3 sequencing of genomic DNA from most patients was performed by Adaptive Biotechnologies. The authors' pipeline ran thus. Adaptive's ImmunoSEQ software supplied the TCR sequencing data for 18 patients, while MiXCR and VDJtools were used to process a few other patients. To correct CD4 versus CD8 sorting errors, sequences present in both subsets at a frequency ratio below 5:1 were removed. Because the origin of CDR3 nucleotide sequences shared between donor and recipient could not be assigned, those sequences were removed. To be classed as alloreactive, a clone needed at least 2-fold expansion over unstimulated cells and a minimum CFSE-low frequency of 0.002% (template counts) or 0.001% (read counts). Clones detected in sequenced pre-transplant spleen, lymph node, or MLR CFSE-low populations of the donor or recipient were defined as mappable. Cumulative frequency of alloreactive clones was calculated as a percentage of all sequences weighted by copy number. Sourced from immuneACCESS, this table was stored by TCRdb with only in-frame sequences that have V and J called. A share of the clones is absent; for the studies checked, an unresolved V gene accounts for under half, and the remainder has no known explanation. V, J and clone size are those of that table, while D and trimming were read from the DNA. In this sample the table shows about 85,000 clones, 75% to 95% of which occur a single time. 7.6% of the sample rests with the top ten.

What the authors observed across the whole study: The conclusions were limited by the relatively low number and heterogeneity of the intestinal transplant patients. In the allografts of patients with donor T cell macrochimerism, GvH to HvG T cell clonal ratios were high. GvH clones were found in recipient bone marrow, and some of the GvH clones appeared earlier in ileal mucosa or blood, which is consistent with an intestinal mucosal origin. Early after transplant, declines in HvG clones were associated with peak levels of circulating GvH clones.

As concerns this clone: Its antigen specificity is not known. No base quality information exists; no much larger clone differs at one position.

The germline V gene supplies CDR1 SGHDT and CDR2 YYEEEE. Reading from cysteine to phenylalanine, the CDR3 counts 19 amino acids. Solely the CDR3 DNA is kept, with 57 bases framed from the first base. Here V drops 5 bases and J drops 0 bases, and the junction holds 18 bases not matched to any gene. In light of the paper, this sample's time point label describes: cells obtained before transplantation from donor or recipient. CD3+CD4+ and CD3+CD8+ populations were FACS-sorted from unstimulated pre-transplant donor and recipient cells taken from spleen or lymph nodes. The sequence joins TRBV5-6 to TRBJ1-1, with TRBD1 identical over 8 junction bases. The clonotype was recovered from a human donor who was the organ donor for an intestinal transplant. This material consisted of unstimulated CD8+ T cells sorted from spleen or lymph node cells, taken before transplant. The sequence in DNA is TGTGCCAGCAGTGTGCCGAGCTGGCAGGGGGCCGTTATGAACACTGAAGCTTTCTTT. This encodes CASSVPSWQGAVMNTEAFF.